The 20 T cell receptor beta chains below were found in one sample sequenced in a study of shared clonotypes between healthy human individuals. Data came from immunoSEQ multiplex PCR; TCRdb stores just in-frame clones and leaves some out. Altogether approximately 1.4 million clones are present, approximately 98% being singletons, with the ten largest covering 0.4% to 0.45%. Material: naive CD4+ T cells sorted from blood. Subset reported: CD45RA+ positively selected. All receptors derive from a man between 25 and 39 years old in good health.

This chain links TRBV28 with TRBJ2-1, with D unresolved. V was trimmed by 6 bases and J by 10 bases, leaving 13 bases between them. The CDR3 sequence is 12 residues long. CDR1 is MDHEN, CDR2 SYDVKM, per germline. The CDR3 reads CASSFLTLEQFF. Written as DNA, the CDR3 is TGTGCCAGCAGCTTTCTGACGTTGGAGCAGTTCTTC. Combining the CDR3 with reference TRBV28 and TRBJ2-1 gives the whole variable domain DVKVTQSSRYLVKRTGEKVFLECVQDMDHENMFWYRQDPGLGLRLIYFSYDVKMKEKGDIPEGYSVSREKKERFSLILESASTNQTSMYLCASSFLTLEQFFGPGTRLTVL.

The V call is TRBV5-1, the J call TRBJ2-7; TRBD1 might be the D (6 bases). Germline V gene data show CDR1 as SGHRS and CDR2 as YFSETQ. Trimming took 1 base from V and 6 from J, leaving 14 bases between them. The CDR3 length is 14 residues. As DNA, the CDR3 is TGCGCCAGCAGCTTGAAACAGGGTCAGGGCGAGCAGTACTTC. Its protein product is CASSLKQGQGEQYF. The variable domain in full, with the rest retrieved from reference TRBV5-1 and TRBJ2-7, is KAGVTQTPRYLIKTRGQQVTLSCSPISGHRSVSWYQQTPGQGLQFLFEYFSETQRNKGNFPGRFSGRQFSNSRSEMNVSTLELGDSALYLCASSLKQGQGEQYFGPGTRLTVT.

The chain carries TRBV7-9 and TRBJ1-2; TRBD1 matches at 8 bases. V dropped 7 bases and J dropped 8; count of bases not matched to a gene: 21. The CDR3 runs 17 residues. Germline values: CDR1 SEHNR, CDR2 FQNEAQ (reference sequence). CDR3 region: CASTRRGQEDPSGGYTF. The CDR3 DNA reads TGTGCCAGCACCCGACGGGGACAGGAAGACCCATCGGGGGGCTACACCTTC.

This clone was counted a single time. V usage is TRBV5-1 and J usage is TRBJ2-1; 10 bases match TRBD2. Germline-derived CDR1 and CDR2 are SGHRS and YFSETQ. CDR3 length: 15 amino acids. V shed 4 bases and J 5 bases; nucleotides not matched to a gene: 6. The CDR3 nucleotides are TGCGCCAGCAGCGGCGGGACTAGCGCTCACAATGAGCAGTTCTTC. It yields the protein CASSGGTSAHNEQFF. Based on the CDR3 plus reference TRBV5-1 and TRBJ2-1, the full variable domain is KAGVTQTPRYLIKTRGQQVTLSCSPISGHRSVSWYQQTPGQGLQFLFEYFSETQRNKGNFPGRFSGRQFSNSRSEMNVSTLELGDSALYLCASSGGTSAHNEQFFGPGTRLTVL.

This chain connects TRBV9 to TRBJ2-3; D is unresolved. From germline, CDR1 is SGDLS and CDR2 YYNGEE. V was trimmed by 0 bases and J by 3 bases, leaving 8 bases between them. The CDR3 sequence is 14 residues long. This CDR3 reads CASSVEVRTDTQYF. The CDR3 nucleotides read TGTGCCAGCAGCGTAGAAGTCAGAACAGATACGCAGTATTTT.

Only one count was recorded for this clone. This chain joins TRBV18 and TRBJ2-7, with a possible D match to TRBD2 (6 bases). Trimming took 6 bases from V and 6 from J, leaving 15 bases between them. Germline CDR1 is KGHSH and CDR2 is LQKENI. The CDR3 spans 13 residues. The CDR3 loop is CASSFRGAVEQYF. The DNA for the CDR3 is TGTGCCAGCTCTTTCCGCGGGGCTGTCGAGCAGTACTTC.

V usage is TRBV30 and J usage is TRBJ2-1, with 14 bases matching TRBD2. This CDR3 comprises 21 residues. The ends lost 0 bases at V and 2 bases at J; junction bases unmatched: 15. Germline CDR1 and CDR2: GTSNPN and SVGIG (reference sequence). CDR3 in DNA: TGTGCCTGGAGTGTCCCCCGGACCGGGACTAGCGGGAGTTTCGCCTACAATGAGCAGTTCTTC. Its translation: CAWSVPRTGTSGSFAYNEQFF.

The V call is TRBV9, the J call TRBJ2-7, with 7 nucleotides matching TRBD1. In germline, CDR1 is SGDLS, CDR2 YYNGEE. V was pared by 4 bases and J by 2 bases, with 9 bases of the junction left unmatched. The CDR3 is made up of 15 amino acids. The CDR3 region is CASSPTGRSAYEQYF. CDR3 DNA: TGTGCCAGCAGCCCGACAGGGCGATCTGCCTACGAGCAGTACTTC.

The CDR3 region is CASSDIANSYEQYF. The CDR3 coding sequence is TGTGCCAGCAGTGATATCGCAAATTCCTACGAGCAGTACTTC. The gene calls are TRBV28 and TRBJ2-7; D not certain. Germline CDR1 and CDR2: MDHEN and SYDVKM. Trimming shortened V by 5 bases and J by 1 base, and 12 bases separated the two germline ends. The CDR3 runs to 14 residues.

The genes are TRBV5-1 and TRBJ2-5; D assignment may be TRBD1 or TRBD2 (6 bases each). Germline assignment: CDR1 SGHRS and CDR2 YFSETQ. V shed 6 bases and J shed 5 bases, with 20 bases lying between them. The CDR3 covers 15 residues. The CDR3 DNA reads as TGCGCCAGCAAAACAGGGTCCGGGACTCTCGAGACCCAGTACTTC. Its protein is CASKTGSGTLETQYF.

This sequence joins TRBV14 and TRBJ2-4; D is unresolved. The CDR3 has 13 amino acids. CDR1 is SGHDN and CDR2 is FVKESK in the germline V gene. V shed 1 base and J shed 1 base, with 2 bases lying between them. The CDR3 nucleotides read TGTGCCAGCAGCCAAGGGGCCAAAAACATTCAGTACTTC. This codes for CASSQGAKNIQYF.

The chain recombines TRBV10-3 with TRBJ2-1; 8 bases are shared with TRBD2. Germline V lookup: CDR1 ENHRY, CDR2 SYGVKD. Germline trimming cut 8 bases from V and 8 bases from J; bases unmatched to any gene: 11. The CDR3 is made up of 14 amino acids. CDR3 in amino acids: CAIAFQREKDEQFF. The CDR3 DNA is TGTGCCATCGCGTTCCAGCGGGAGAAGGATGAGCAGTTCTTC.

This sequence joins TRBV18 and TRBJ2-7; D gene ambiguous. This CDR3 spans 12 amino acids. CDR1 and CDR2 (germline): KGHSH, LQKENI. Trimming shortened V by 4 bases and J by 7 bases, and 11 bases separated the two germline ends. The chain's CDR3 is CASSHRAREQYF. Here the CDR3 DNA reads TGTGCCAGCTCACACAGAGCGCGGGAGCAGTACTTC.

This chain connects TRBV6-5 to TRBJ2-5; 8 bases align to TRBD1. With V trimmed by 5 bases and J by 7 bases, 9 bases remained unmatched. Germline values: CDR1 MNHEY, CDR2 SVGAGI. The CDR3 sequence is 14 residues long. DNA for the CDR3: TGTGCCAGCAGTCTCCAGCAGGGGGCTATGACCCAGTACTTC. It is translated as CASSLQQGAMTQYF.

The chain uses TRBV5-1 and TRBJ2-1; TRBD1 or TRBD2 may be the D gene (5 bases each). Per the germline V gene, CDR1 is SGHRS and CDR2 is YFSETQ. V gave up 3 bases and J gave up 7 bases, with 14 bases separating them. This CDR3 contains 14 residues. In DNA form, the CDR3 reads TGCGCCAGCAGCTCGGGACCAGGTGGGAATGAGCAGTTCTTC. It translates to CASSSGPGGNEQFF. The variable domain in full, completed from reference TRBV5-1 and TRBJ2-1, reads KAGVTQTPRYLIKTRGQQVTLSCSPISGHRSVSWYQQTPGQGLQFLFEYFSETQRNKGNFPGRFSGRQFSNSRSEMNVSTLELGDSALYLCASSSGPGGNEQFFGPGTRLTVL.

The V and J genes are TRBV27 and TRBJ2-6, with D possibly matching TRBD1 (5 bases). Germline CDR1 and CDR2: MNHEY and SMNVEV (reference sequence). The V end was cut by 8 bases, the J end by 0 bases, with 20 bases between. This CDR3 is built from 18 residues. CDR3 amino acids: CASGARVGVLSGANVLTF. Written as DNA, the CDR3 is TGTGCCAGCGGAGCAAGGGTAGGGGTCCTCTCTGGGGCCAACGTCCTGACTTTC.

The chain links TRBV28 to TRBJ2-1, with 11 bases that match TRBD2. V shed 0 bases, J shed 0 bases, and the junction held 4 bases outside the gene matches. Germline values: CDR1 MDHEN, CDR2 SYDVKM. This CDR3 region has 18 residues. CDR3 coding DNA: TGTGCCAGCAGTTTATGGGGACTAGCGGAACCCTCCTACAATGAGCAGTTCTTC. It is translated as CASSLWGLAEPSYNEQFF.

CDR3 protein: CASSLQRQVRQYF. CDR3 DNA: TGTGCCAGCAGTTTACAAAGACAGGTTAGGCAGTATTTT. The rearrangement links TRBV28 to TRBJ2-3, with D possibly matching TRBD1 (6 bases). Trimming left V 2 bases short and J 11 bases short, with 14 bases between. Germline V gives CDR1 MDHEN, CDR2 SYDVKM. The CDR3 has 13 amino acids. Full variable domain (rest looked up from reference TRBV28 and TRBJ2-3): DVKVTQSSRYLVKRTGEKVFLECVQDMDHENMFWYRQDPGLGLRLIYFSYDVKMKEKGDIPEGYSVSREKKERFSLILESASTNQTSMYLCASSLQRQVRQYFGPGTRLTVL.

The genes are TRBV21-1 and TRBJ2-7; TRBD1, the D gene given by the table, was not confirmed from the DNA. TRBV21-1 represents a pseudogene. This CDR3 spans 20 amino acids. The DNA of the CDR3 is TGTGCCAGCAGCGTCCAAACTAAGGTACAGGGGGCGATTGCCTCCTACGAGCAGTACTTC. It codes for CASSVQTKVQGAIASYEQYF.

This rearrangement joins TRBV11-2 to TRBJ2-1; 10 bases map to TRBD1. The CDR3 is 14 residues long. V trimming: 5 bases; J trimming: 10 bases; junction bases outside the gene matches: 8. The germline V gene has CDR1 SGHAT and CDR2 FQNNGV. The CDR3, as DNA: TGTGCCAGCAGCCGGGACAGGGGAAGCCGCGAGCAGTTCTTC. Residues: CASSRDRGSREQFF.